Listed below are T cell receptor beta chains from one sample, sequenced in a study of monozygotic twins with inflammatory bowel disease. TCRdb reworked the 5' RACE reads into one entry per CDR3 protein, no DNA. This specimen shows 140,000 to 150,000 distinct CDR3 sequences; the ten leading clones hold roughly 1.2%. Material for sequencing was blood. The origin of the receptors is a human donor with ulcerative colitis or Crohn's disease, or a healthy co-twin of an affected twin (not recorded which). Each CDR3 is given with its conserved first and last residue.

j_gene: TRBJ1-4; v_gene: TRBV18; CDR3aa: CASSPPSGSGEKLFF
j_gene: TRBJ2-7; v_gene: TRBV12-3/TRBV12-4; CDR3aa: CASRDSGTSGLYEQYF
j_gene: TRBJ1-1; v_gene: TRBV6-1; CDR3aa: CASSEVIGVEAFF
j_gene: TRBJ2-5; v_gene: TRBV7-3; CDR3aa: CASSPKPRLAGEQETQYF
j_gene: TRBJ1-6; v_gene: TRBV7-2; CDR3aa: CASARSYNSPLHF
j_gene: TRBJ2-3; v_gene: TRBV6-4; CDR3aa: CASSGGSTDTQYF
j_gene: TRBJ2-7; v_gene: TRBV9; CDR3aa: CASSVSWIANEQYF
j_gene: TRBJ2-1; v_gene: TRBV24-1; CDR3aa: CATSDFPGTSGVYNEQFF
j_gene: TRBJ2-7; v_gene: TRBV9; CDR3aa: CASSVAAGVDEQYF
j_gene: TRBJ2-6; v_gene: TRBV5-1; CDR3aa: CASSFGRGSTPSGANVLTF
j_gene: TRBJ2-1; v_gene: TRBV28; CDR3aa: CASSGVDINEQFF
j_gene: TRBJ2-3; v_gene: TRBV7-8; CDR3aa: CASSSDHPDTQYF
j_gene: TRBJ1-4; v_gene: TRBV7-2; CDR3aa: CASSLALLRGSGEKLFF
j_gene: TRBJ2-5; v_gene: TRBV5-1; CDR3aa: CASSPAPGQKETQYF
j_gene: TRBJ1-5; v_gene: TRBV10-3; CDR3aa: CAISEFGDSSNQPQHF
j_gene: TRBJ1-2; v_gene: TRBV19; CDR3aa: CASSIRGNYGYTF
j_gene: TRBJ2-5; v_gene: TRBV15; CDR3aa: CATRRDIQFQETQYF
j_gene: TRBJ2-1; v_gene: TRBV5-1; CDR3aa: CASSLAVLAGGLYNEQFF
j_gene: TRBJ2-1; v_gene: TRBV7-2; CDR3aa: CASSLEAGALPSEQFF
j_gene: TRBJ2-7; v_gene: TRBV20-1; CDR3aa: CSDRLAGVHEQYF
j_gene: TRBJ2-7; v_gene: TRBV5-1; CDR3aa: CASSSGTSGQIHEQYF
j_gene: TRBJ2-3; v_gene: TRBV6-1; CDR3aa: CASSDIITDTQYF
j_gene: TRBJ1-4; v_gene: TRBV7-9; CDR3aa: CASSFTGATNEKLFF
j_gene: TRBJ2-2; v_gene: TRBV12-3/TRBV12-4; CDR3aa: CASSLTLAANTGELFF
j_gene: TRBJ1-5; v_gene: TRBV28; CDR3aa: CASSQKELNQPQHF
j_gene: TRBJ1-4; v_gene: TRBV12-3/TRBV12-4; CDR3aa: CASSLRAAVTNEKLFF
j_gene: TRBJ1-1; v_gene: TRBV4-2; CDR3aa: CASSQVRGWDTEAFF
j_gene: TRBJ2-1; v_gene: TRBV7-2; CDR3aa: CASSLGVAEVSYNEQFF
j_gene: TRBJ2-5; v_gene: TRBV5-1; CDR3aa: CASSAWDIRGETQYF
j_gene: TRBJ2-1; v_gene: TRBV7-2; CDR3aa: CASSLAGGRAVFYEQFF
j_gene: TRBJ2-2; v_gene: TRBV18; CDR3aa: CASSPFPTENTGELFF
j_gene: TRBJ2-3; v_gene: TRBV28; CDR3aa: CASSPLAGAWTDTQYF
j_gene: TRBJ2-1; v_gene: TRBV5-4; CDR3aa: CASSQREYNEQFF
j_gene: TRBJ1-1; v_gene: TRBV5-1; CDR3aa: CASSFLGTGNGDLNTEAFF
j_gene: TRBJ1-6; v_gene: TRBV28; CDR3aa: CASSLPQGANSPLHF
j_gene: TRBJ2-2; v_gene: TRBV5-1; CDR3aa: CASSLLTSLTGELFF
j_gene: TRBJ2-3; v_gene: TRBV20-1; CDR3aa: CSARGEIRSTDTQYF
j_gene: TRBJ2-3; v_gene: TRBV5-1; CDR3aa: CASRSVTDTQYF
j_gene: TRBJ1-6; v_gene: TRBV7-2; CDR3aa: CASTGDSRGVTLHF
j_gene: TRBJ2-1; v_gene: TRBV4-3; CDR3aa: CASSRGTGRNEQFF
j_gene: TRBJ2-5; v_gene: TRBV5-1; CDR3aa: CASSSPRLAVMEQETQYF
j_gene: TRBJ2-3; v_gene: TRBV11-2; CDR3aa: CASSPLGSYRTSTDTQYF
j_gene: TRBJ1-4; v_gene: TRBV30; CDR3aa: CAWLPGINEKLFF
j_gene: TRBJ2-5; v_gene: TRBV5-1; CDR3aa: CASSIAGENKETQYF
j_gene: TRBJ2-7; v_gene: TRBV9; CDR3aa: CASSVSGTTPYEQYF
j_gene: TRBJ2-3; v_gene: TRBV7-9; CDR3aa: CASSSDTFTDTQYF
j_gene: TRBJ2-1; v_gene: TRBV27; CDR3aa: CASSSNQGLSGYYNEQFF
j_gene: TRBJ2-2; v_gene: TRBV11-3; CDR3aa: CASSPLAGATRTGELFF
j_gene: TRBJ2-1; v_gene: TRBV15; CDR3aa: CATSRGVDRGLNEQFF
j_gene: TRBJ1-5; v_gene: TRBV6-5; CDR3aa: CASSTGGWQPQHF
j_gene: TRBJ1-5; v_gene: TRBV6-2/TRBV6-3; CDR3aa: CASSYRFGTGGHYSNQPQHF
j_gene: TRBJ1-5; v_gene: TRBV12-3/TRBV12-4; CDR3aa: CASSWRGAKKYSNQPQHF
j_gene: TRBJ2-7; v_gene: TRBV6-2/TRBV6-3; CDR3aa: CASRTSGEYEQYF
j_gene: TRBJ1-3; v_gene: TRBV20-1; CDR3aa: CSAPRHSSGNTIYF
j_gene: TRBJ1-1; v_gene: TRBV28; CDR3aa: CASILWGNTEAFF
j_gene: TRBJ2-4; v_gene: TRBV20-1; CDR3aa: CSARTMLAKNIQYF
j_gene: TRBJ2-5; v_gene: TRBV6-2/TRBV6-3; CDR3aa: CASRRSGNGETQYF